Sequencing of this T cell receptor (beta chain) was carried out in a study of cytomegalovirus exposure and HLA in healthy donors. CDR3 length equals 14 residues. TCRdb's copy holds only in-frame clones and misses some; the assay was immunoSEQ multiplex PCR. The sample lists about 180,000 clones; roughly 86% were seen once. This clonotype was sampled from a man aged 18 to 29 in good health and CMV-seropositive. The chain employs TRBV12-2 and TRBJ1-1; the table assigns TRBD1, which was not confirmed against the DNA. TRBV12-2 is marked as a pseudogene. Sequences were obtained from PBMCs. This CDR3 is CASRFQGSNTEAFF. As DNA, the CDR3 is TGTGCAAGTCGCTTTCAGGGGTCCAACACTGAAGCTTTCTTT.